This record looks at one T cell receptor (beta chain) sequence and its context. What it recognizes is unknown. Libraries were prepared by immunoSEQ multiplex PCR; TCRdb keeps only in-frame clonotypes and omits some of them. The sample table includes about 140,000 clones. This sample was taken from a study of T cell responses to AZD1222 COVID-19 vaccine. The CDR3 runs 15 residues. Per the germline V gene, CDR1 is SNHLY and CDR2 is FYNNEI. With V trimmed by 6 bases and J by 6 bases, 13 bases remained unmatched. Overall study results and limits: Two AZD1222 doses significantly raised spike-specific TCR breadth and depth over controls.

The sample was peripheral blood. The source of this sequence is an adult in good health. The chain combines TRBV2 with TRBJ2-5; 7 bases align to TRBD2. CDR3 amino acids: CASSDNPPGLKTQYF. The CDR3 DNA reads TGTGCCAGCAGCGACAACCCTCCGGGACTAAAGACCCAGTACTTC.